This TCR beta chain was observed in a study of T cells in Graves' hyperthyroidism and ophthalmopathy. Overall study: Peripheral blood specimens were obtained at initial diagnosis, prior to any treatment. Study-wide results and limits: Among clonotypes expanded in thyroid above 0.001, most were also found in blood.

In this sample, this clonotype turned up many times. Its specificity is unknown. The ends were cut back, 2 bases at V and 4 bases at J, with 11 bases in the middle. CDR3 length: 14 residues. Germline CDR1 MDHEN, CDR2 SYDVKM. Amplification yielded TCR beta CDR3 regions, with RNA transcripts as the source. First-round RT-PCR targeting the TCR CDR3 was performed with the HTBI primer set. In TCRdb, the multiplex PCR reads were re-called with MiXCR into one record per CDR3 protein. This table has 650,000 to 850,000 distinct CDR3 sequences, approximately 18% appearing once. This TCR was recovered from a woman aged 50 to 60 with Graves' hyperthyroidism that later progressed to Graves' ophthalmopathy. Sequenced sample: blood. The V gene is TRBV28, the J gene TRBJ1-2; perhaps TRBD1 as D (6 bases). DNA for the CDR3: TGTGCCAGCAGTTTACCGGGGGGCGCCTATGGCTACACCTTC. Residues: CASSLPGGAYGYTF.